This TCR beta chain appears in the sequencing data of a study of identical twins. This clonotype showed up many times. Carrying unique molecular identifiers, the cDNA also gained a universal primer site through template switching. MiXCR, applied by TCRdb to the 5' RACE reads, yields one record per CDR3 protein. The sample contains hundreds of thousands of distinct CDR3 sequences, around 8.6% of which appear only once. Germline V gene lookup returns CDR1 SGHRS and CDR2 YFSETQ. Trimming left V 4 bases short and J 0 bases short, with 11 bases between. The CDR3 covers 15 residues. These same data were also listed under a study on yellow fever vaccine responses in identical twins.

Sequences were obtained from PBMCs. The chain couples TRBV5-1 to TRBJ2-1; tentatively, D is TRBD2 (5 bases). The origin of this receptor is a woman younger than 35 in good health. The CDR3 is CASSPGGRSYNEQFF. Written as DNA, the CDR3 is TGCGCCAGCAGCCCTGGCGGGCGCTCCTACAATGAGCAGTTCTTC.